This T cell receptor beta chain came from a study of a mutant IDH1 vaccine in newly diagnosed glioma. Across the study: Before enrollment, the patients had been treated with radiotherapy alone, temozolomide alone, or both together. Most of them had received both.

TCRdb's table, derived via immunoSEQ multiplex PCR, lists solely in-frame clones and lacks some. In the table there are tens of thousands of clones, roughly 80% of which are singletons. Time point: week 47, end of study. Doses comprised 300 ug of mutant IDH1 20-mer peptide each, plus topical imiquimod. The V end was cut by 8 bases, the J end by 1 base, with 5 bases between. Germline V gene sequence: CDR1 LNHNV, CDR2 YYDKDF (reference sequence). The CDR3 extends over 12 amino acids. About this clone itself: Its antigen is currently unknown.

The sequence came from a man aged 18 to 29 with glioma. Some clones in this sample may be carry-over from other donors' samples. The chain has TRBV15 and TRBJ2-2, with D unclear. Sample: PBMCs, taken from a glioma patient whose treatment included an IDH1 peptide vaccine. CDR3 DNA: TGTGCCACCGGCGGGAACACCGGGGAGCTGTTTTTT. It is translated as CATGGNTGELFF.